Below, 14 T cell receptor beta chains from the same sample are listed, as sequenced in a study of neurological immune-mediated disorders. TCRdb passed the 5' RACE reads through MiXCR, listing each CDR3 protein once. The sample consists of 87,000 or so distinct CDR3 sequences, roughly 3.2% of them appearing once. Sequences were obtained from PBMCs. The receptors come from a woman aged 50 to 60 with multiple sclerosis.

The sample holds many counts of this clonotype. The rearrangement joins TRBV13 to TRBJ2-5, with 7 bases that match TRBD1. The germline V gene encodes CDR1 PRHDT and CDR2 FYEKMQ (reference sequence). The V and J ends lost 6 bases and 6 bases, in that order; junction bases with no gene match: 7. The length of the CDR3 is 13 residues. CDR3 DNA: TGTGCCAGCAGAACTACAGGGGAGCAGACCCAGTACTTC. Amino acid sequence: CASRTTGEQTQYF.

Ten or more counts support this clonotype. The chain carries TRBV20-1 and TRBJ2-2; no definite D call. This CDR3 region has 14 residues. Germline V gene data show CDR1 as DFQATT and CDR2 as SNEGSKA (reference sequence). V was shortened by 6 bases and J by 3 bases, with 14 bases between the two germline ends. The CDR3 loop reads CSAPRRGYTGELFF. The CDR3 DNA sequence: TGCAGTGCCCCCAGACGCGGCTACACCGGGGAGCTGTTTTTT.

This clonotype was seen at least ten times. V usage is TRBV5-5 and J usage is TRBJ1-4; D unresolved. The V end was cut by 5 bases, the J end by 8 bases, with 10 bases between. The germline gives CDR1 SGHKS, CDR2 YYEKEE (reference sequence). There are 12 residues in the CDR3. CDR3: CASRTRREKLFF. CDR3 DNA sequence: TGTGCCAGCAGAACTAGAAGAGAAAAACTGTTTTTT. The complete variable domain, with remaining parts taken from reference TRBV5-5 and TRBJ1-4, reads DAGVTQSPTHLIKTRGQQVTLRCSPISGHKSVSWYQQVLGQGPQFIFQYYEKEERGRGNFPDRFSARQFPNYSSELNVNALLLGDSALYLCASRTRREKLFFGSGTQLSVL.

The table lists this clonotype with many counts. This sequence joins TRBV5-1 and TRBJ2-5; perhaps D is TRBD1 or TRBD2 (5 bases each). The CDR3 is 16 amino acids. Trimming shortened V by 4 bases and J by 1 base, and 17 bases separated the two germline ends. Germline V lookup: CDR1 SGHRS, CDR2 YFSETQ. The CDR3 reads CASSRSRSGPQETQYF. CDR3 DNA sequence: TGCGCCAGCAGCCGGAGCAGATCGGGGCCCCAAGAGACCCAGTACTTC.

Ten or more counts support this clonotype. CDR3 DNA: TGTGCCAGCAGTTTAGGGACAGGAGATGGCTACACCTTC. It codes for CASSLGTGDGYTF. The chain recombines TRBV27 with TRBJ1-2; 8 bases match TRBD1. CDR3 length: 13 residues. The trim removed 2 bases at V and 6 bases at J, leaving 2 bases unmatched. The V gene's germline CDR1 is MNHEY and CDR2 SMNVEV (reference sequence).

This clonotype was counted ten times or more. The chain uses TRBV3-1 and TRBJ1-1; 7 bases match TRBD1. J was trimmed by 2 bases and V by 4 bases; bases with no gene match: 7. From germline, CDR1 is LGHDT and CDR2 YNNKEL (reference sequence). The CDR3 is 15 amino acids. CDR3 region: CASSPSGTDNTEAFF. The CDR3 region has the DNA TGTGCCAGCAGCCCCTCTGGGACAGATAACACTGAAGCTTTCTTT.

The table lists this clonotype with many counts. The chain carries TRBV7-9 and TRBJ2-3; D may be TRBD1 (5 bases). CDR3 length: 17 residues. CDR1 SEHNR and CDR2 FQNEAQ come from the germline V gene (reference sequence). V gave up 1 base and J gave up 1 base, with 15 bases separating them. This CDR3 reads CASSLGGLAGRTDTQYF. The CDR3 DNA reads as TGTGCCAGCAGCTTAGGGGGCCTGGCAGGGCGCACAGATACGCAGTATTTT.

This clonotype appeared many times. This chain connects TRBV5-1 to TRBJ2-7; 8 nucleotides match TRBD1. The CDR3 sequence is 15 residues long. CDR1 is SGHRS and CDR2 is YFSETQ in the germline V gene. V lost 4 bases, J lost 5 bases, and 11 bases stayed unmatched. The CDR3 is CASSPWTGRFNEQYF. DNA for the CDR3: TGCGCCAGCAGCCCCTGGACAGGGAGGTTTAACGAGCAGTACTTC.

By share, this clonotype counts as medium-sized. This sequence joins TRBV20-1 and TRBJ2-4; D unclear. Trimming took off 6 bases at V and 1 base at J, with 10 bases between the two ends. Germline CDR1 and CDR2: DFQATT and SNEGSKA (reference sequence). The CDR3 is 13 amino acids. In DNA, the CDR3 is TGCAGTGCCACAGAGGCTGCCAAAAACATTCAGTACTTC. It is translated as CSATEAAKNIQYF.

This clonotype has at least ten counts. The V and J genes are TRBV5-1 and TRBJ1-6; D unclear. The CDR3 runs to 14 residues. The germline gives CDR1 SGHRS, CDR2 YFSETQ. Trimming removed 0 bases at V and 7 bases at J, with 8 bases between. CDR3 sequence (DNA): TGCGCCAGCAGCTTGGAACCTGGGAATTCACCCCTCCACTTT. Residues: CASSLEPGNSPLHF.

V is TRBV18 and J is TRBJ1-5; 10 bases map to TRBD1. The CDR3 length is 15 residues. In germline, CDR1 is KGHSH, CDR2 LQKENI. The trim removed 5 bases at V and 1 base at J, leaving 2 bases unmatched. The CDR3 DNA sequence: TGTGCCAGCTCAGCGGGACAGGGGAGCAATCAGCCCCAGCATTTT. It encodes CASSAGQGSNQPQHF.

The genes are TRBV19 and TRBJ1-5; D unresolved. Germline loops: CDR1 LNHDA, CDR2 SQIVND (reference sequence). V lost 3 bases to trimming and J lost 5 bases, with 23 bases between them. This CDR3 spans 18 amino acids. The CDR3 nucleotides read TGTGCCAGTAGTATGTCGTTGGGCTGGGTATCAGGCGATCAGCCCCAGCATTTT. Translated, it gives CASSMSLGWVSGDQPQHF.

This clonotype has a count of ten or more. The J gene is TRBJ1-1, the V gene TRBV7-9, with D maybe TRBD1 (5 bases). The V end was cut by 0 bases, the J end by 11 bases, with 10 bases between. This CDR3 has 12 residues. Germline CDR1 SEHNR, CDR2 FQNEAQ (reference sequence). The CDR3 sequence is CASSLAGEYAFF. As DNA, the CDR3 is TGTGCCAGCAGCTTAGCAGGGGAGTACGCTTTCTTT.

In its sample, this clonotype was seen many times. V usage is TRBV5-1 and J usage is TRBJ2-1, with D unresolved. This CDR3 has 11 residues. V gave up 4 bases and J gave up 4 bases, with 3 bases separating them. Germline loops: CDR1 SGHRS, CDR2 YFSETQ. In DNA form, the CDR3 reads TGCGCCAGCAGCCAGTACAATGAGCAGTTCTTC. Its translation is CASSQYNEQFF.